Below are 20 T cell receptor beta chains sequenced from a single sample in a study of CD8 T cells in ankylosing spondylitis. Study-wide findings and caveats: There was a TCR beta motif, made of eight highly homologous variants, that appeared characteristic of ankylosing spondylitis blood.

From the 5' RACE reads, TCRdb called clonotypes with MiXCR, one entry per CDR3 protein. Of 670,000 or so distinct CDR3 sequences listed, under 20% are singletons. These receptors lack a known antigen. The source material was blood, either unsorted or a sorted T cell fraction (not recorded which). All receptors come from a male donor with ankylosing spondylitis.

CDR3 nucleotide sequence: TGTGCCAGCAGCTTGCCCCCTCCCGGAAGTACTGAAGCTTTCTTT. This gives the protein CASSLPPPGSTEAFF. J is TRBJ1-1 and V is TRBV5-4; no definite D call. CDR3 length: 15 amino acids. Germline-derived CDR1 and CDR2 are SGHNT and YYREEE (reference sequence). Deletions cut 1 base from V and 5 bases from J, with 15 bases between.

The chain employs TRBV29-1 and TRBJ1-2, with D unresolved. V lost 4 bases, J lost 8 bases, and 11 bases lay in between. Germline CDR1 reads SQVTM; CDR2 reads ANQGSEA. This CDR3 is 11 amino acids long. Here the CDR3 DNA reads TGCAGCGTTGGGATGGGCGAGGGCTACACCTTC. Translating it yields CSVGMGEGYTF.

This clonotype was picked up one time. The chain couples TRBV9 to TRBJ2-7; tentatively, D is TRBD2 (6 bases). Germline lookup yields CDR1 SGDLS and CDR2 YYNGEE. The CDR3 covers 14 residues. With 0 bases removed from V and 4 bases from J, the gap between germline ends came to 11 bases. The CDR3 DNA reads as TGTGCCAGCAGCGTAGGAGGGCGGGAATACGAGCAGTACTTC. Residues: CASSVGGREYEQYF.

This clonotype has more than one count but fewer than ten. The chain recombines TRBV3-1 with TRBJ2-5; D unresolved. V gave up 0 bases and J gave up 5 bases, with 13 bases separating them. This CDR3 is built from 15 residues. The V gene's germline CDR1 is LGHDT and CDR2 YNNKEL (reference sequence). CDR3 sequence reads: CASSQEDHKRETQYF. In DNA form, the CDR3 reads TGTGCCAGCAGCCAAGAAGACCACAAAAGGGAGACCCAGTACTTC.

The chain uses TRBV4-1 and TRBJ1-5; D is unclear. The CDR3 sequence is 13 residues long. The V end was cut by 1 base, the J end by 6 bases, with 7 bases between. The germline gives CDR1 MGHRA, CDR2 YSYEKL. CDR3 region: CASSQGDLQPQHF. For the CDR3, the DNA is TGCGCCAGCAGCCAAGGGGATCTTCAGCCCCAGCATTTT.

This clonotype was picked up a small number of times. The V call is TRBV18, the J call TRBJ2-1; tentatively, D is TRBD1 (6 bases). There are 15 residues in the CDR3. Trimming took off 0 bases at V and 3 bases at J, with 9 bases between the two ends. CDR1 is KGHSH and CDR2 is LQKENI in the germline V gene. The CDR3 coding sequence is TGTGCCAGCTCACCACCTGCACAGGGCTACAATGAGCAGTTCTTC. Translated: CASSPPAQGYNEQFF.

The chain recombines TRBV7-9 with TRBJ2-7; 8 positions match TRBD1. The CDR3 sequence is 14 residues long. Unmatched junction bases numbered 5, after V lost 5 bases and J lost 2 bases. Germline V gene lookup returns CDR1 SEHNR and CDR2 FQNEAQ (reference sequence). The CDR3 sequence: CASSPSDRAYEQYF. The CDR3 DNA follows: TGTGCCAGCAGCCCGTCGGACAGGGCCTACGAGCAGTACTTC.

The chain uses TRBV4-1 and TRBJ2-7; D unresolved. This CDR3 is 15 amino acids long. Trimming cost V 0 bases and J 2 bases, with 11 bases left between them. Germline V lookup: CDR1 MGHRA, CDR2 YSYEKL. The CDR3 DNA reads TGCGCCAGCAGCCAAGAGTGGCTACTACCCTACGAGCAGTACTTC. It is translated as CASSQEWLLPYEQYF.

DNA of the CDR3: TGCGCCAGCAGTCACGACAGGGTACGCAATCAGCCCCAGCATTTT. The encoded protein is CASSHDRVRNQPQHF. The chain couples TRBV23-1 to TRBJ1-5; 7 bases align to TRBD1. TRBV23-1 is known as an ORF, though its function is uncertain. After removal of 3 bases from V and 2 bases from J, the junction contained 4 bases not matched to a gene. This CDR3 is built from 15 residues.

This clonotype was observed a handful of times. J is TRBJ2-1 and V is TRBV5-1, with 8 bases fitting TRBD2. The CDR3 runs to 14 residues. The J segment lost 5 bases and the V segment lost 3 bases, leaving 4 bases of the junction unmatched. The germline CDR1 and CDR2 sequences are SGHRS and YFSETQ. The CDR3 sequence: CASSWAGGNNEQFF. The CDR3 DNA follows: TGCGCCAGCAGCTGGGCGGGAGGCAACAATGAGCAGTTCTTC.

The table lists this clonotype with a few counts. The chain combines TRBV20-1 with TRBJ2-4, with 9 bases lining up with TRBD1. Trimming took 3 bases from V and 4 from J; bases not matched to a gene: 7. CDR3 length: 15 amino acids. Germline lookup yields CDR1 DFQATT and CDR2 SNEGSKA (reference sequence). The CDR3 sequence is CSARETGGVKNIQYF. CDR3 in DNA: TGCAGTGCTAGGGAAACAGGGGGCGTAAAAAACATTCAGTACTTC.

The chain uses TRBV7-3 and TRBJ2-2, with D hard to call. This CDR3 has 17 residues. Trimming took off 0 bases at V and 0 bases at J, with 11 bases between the two ends. Germline CDR1 is SGHTA and CDR2 is FQGTGA. The CDR3 DNA follows: TGTGCCAGCAGCTTAACTCTCCTCAACGCGAACACCGGGGAGCTGTTTTTT. It encodes CASSLTLLNANTGELFF.

This sequence joins TRBV5-1 and TRBJ2-7; D may be TRBD2 (5 bases). The V gene lost 1 base and the J gene lost 2 bases, with 13 bases spanning the gap. This CDR3 spans 15 amino acids. Germline V gene data show CDR1 as SGHRS and CDR2 as YFSETQ. CDR3 residues: CASSLIGKRTYEQYF. CDR3 bases: TGCGCCAGCAGCTTGATCGGAAAGCGGACCTACGAGCAGTACTTC.

The chain recombines TRBV2 with TRBJ2-2; D tentatively fits TRBD1 or TRBD2 (6 bases each). CDR3 length: 15 residues. V lost 7 bases and J lost 9, with 21 bases in between. CDR1 and CDR2 (germline): SNHLY, FYNNEI. The CDR3 region is CASIEGGQEARELFF. Here the CDR3 DNA reads TGTGCCAGCATCGAAGGGGGGCAGGAGGCACGGGAGCTGTTTTTT. Supplemented by reference TRBV2 and TRBJ2-2, the full variable domain reads EPEVTQTPSHQVTQMGQEVILRCVPISNHLYFYWYRQILGQKVEFLVSFYNNEISEKSEIFDDQFSVERPDGSNFTLKIRSTKLEDSAMYFCASIEGGQEARELFFGEGSRLTVL.

This rearrangement joins TRBV25-1 to TRBJ1-1, with D possibly matching TRBD1 (6 bases). Trimming left V 1 base short and J 4 bases short, with 10 bases between. The CDR3 is 14 residues long. Germline V gene sequence: CDR1 MGHDK, CDR2 SYGVNS. This chain's CDR3 is CASSEWGGGTEAFF. The CDR3 DNA reads as TGTGCCAGCAGTGAATGGGGGGGCGGCACTGAAGCTTTCTTT.

In its sample, this clonotype was seen a few times. The chain joins TRBV2 to TRBJ1-1, with a possible D match to TRBD1 (6 bases). This CDR3 spans 15 amino acids. Germline CDR1 is SNHLY and CDR2 is FYNNEI. V shed 3 bases and J shed 2 bases, with 13 bases lying between them. The CDR3 is CASSEEGGVNTEAFF. The CDR3 DNA is TGTGCCAGCAGTGAGGAGGGGGGAGTAAACACTGAAGCTTTCTTT.

The chain recombines TRBV6-5 with TRBJ2-1, with 13 nucleotides matching TRBD2. Germline V gene sequence: CDR1 MNHEY, CDR2 SVGAGI. This CDR3 has 16 amino acids. V shed 2 bases, J shed 7 bases, and the junction held 5 bases outside the gene matches. CDR3 DNA sequence: TGTGCCAGCAGTTACCGCCAGACTAGCGGGGGGAATGAGCAGTTCTTC. Translation gives CASSYRQTSGGNEQFF.

This clonotype was seen more than once but under ten times. The chain has TRBV6-2 or TRBV6-3 and TRBJ2-1; D possibly corresponds to TRBD2 (5 bases). V was shortened by 4 bases and J by 15 bases, with 13 bases between the two germline ends. This CDR3 comprises 11 residues. The germline CDR1 and CDR2 sequences are MNHEY and SVGEGT. CDR3 in DNA: TGTGCCAGCAGTTTCCTCACGGACTTGTTCTTC. It encodes CASSFLTDLFF.

The sample holds a few counts of this clonotype. The rearrangement uses TRBV7-9 and TRBJ1-3; D might be TRBD1 (5 bases). Trimming removed 4 bases from V and 9 bases from J, with 19 bases in between. The CDR3 contains 15 residues. Germline V gives CDR1 SEHNR, CDR2 FQNEAQ (reference sequence). This CDR3 is CASSSGDRWSGTIYF. CDR3 DNA: TGTGCCAGCAGCTCCGGGGACCGATGGTCGGGCACCATATATTTT. Combining the CDR3 with reference TRBV7-9 and TRBJ1-3 gives the whole variable domain DTGVSQNPRHKITKRGQNVTFRCDPISEHNRLYWYRQTLGQGPEFLTYFQNEAQLEKSRLLSDRFSAERPKGSFSTLEIQRTEQGDSAMYLCASSSGDRWSGTIYFGEGSWLTVV.

This clonotype was counted ten times or more. The chain uses TRBV9 and TRBJ1-3; no definite D call. CDR3 length: 15 amino acids. V gave up 4 bases and J gave up 0 bases, with 11 bases separating them. Germline CDR1 is SGDLS and CDR2 is YYNGEE. Written as DNA, the CDR3 is TGTGCCAGCAGCCCCCCCGGGAGCTCTGGAAACACCATATATTTT. The encoded protein is CASSPPGSSGNTIYF.